Here is one T cell receptor beta chain with its context. Its cognate antigen is unknown. The same CDR3 is also encoded by other DNA sequences in this sample. The sample belongs to a study of shared clonotypes between healthy human individuals. Overall study: Sampling drew on donors who were a couple of women and a few men aged 18 to 49. Study-level results: It was observed that approximately 5% of naive CD4 clonotypes were shared across a few donors.

CDR1 and CDR2 (germline): SGHTA, FQGNSA. V was clipped by 2 bases and J by 4 bases, with 4 bases between them. CDR3 length: 12 residues. CD4+ cell separation produced CD45RA+ naive and CD45RA-negative memory subsets. In replicate PCRs of sorted subsets, roughly 200 ng DNA, 29,000 or so T cell genomes, was used. Assay used: immunoSEQ multiplex PCR; TCRdb lists only in-frame clones, some missing. The sample has 2 million to 3 million clones, more than 90% seen once. This TCR derives from a man younger than 35 in good health. The sample was naive CD4+ T cells sorted from blood. Specified subset: CD45RA+ positively selected. This chain joins TRBV7-2 and TRBJ2-3; no reliable D call. The CDR3 coding sequence is TGTGCCAGCAGCTTATATTCAGATACGCAGTATTTT. Translation gives CASSLYSDTQYF.